This T cell receptor beta chain was sequenced in a study of blood T cell repertoires in COVID-19. Germline loops: CDR1 MNHEY, CDR2 SMNVEV (reference sequence). The J segment lost 2 bases and the V segment lost 6 bases, leaving 4 bases of the junction unmatched. This CDR3 is built from 14 residues. Original processing notes: Scientists estimated how many nucleated cells there were by amplifying reference gene primers. TCRdb's copy holds only in-frame clones and misses some; the assay was immunoSEQ multiplex PCR. D and trimming come from the DNA, and the V and J calls and clone size come from that table. The table includes 230,000 or so clones, roughly 88% detected once. Categorization into cohorts depended on clinical history that participants reported.

The chain uses TRBV27 and TRBJ2-7; TRBD1 matches at 10 bases. Sequencing was done on a sample of PBMCs or T cells enriched from blood (not recorded which). This clonotype was obtained from a woman aged 40 to 50 with acute COVID-19. This CDR3 reads CASRRDRGTYEQYV. CDR3 in DNA: TGTGCCAGCAGACGGGACAGGGGAACCTACGAGCAGTACGTC.